These T cell receptor beta chains were read from a single sample in a study of CD8 T cells in ankylosing spondylitis. In TCRdb, the 5' RACE reads were re-called with MiXCR into one record per CDR3 protein. The table includes just under 550,000 distinct CDR3 sequences, about an eighth detected once. What was sequenced was blood, either unsorted or a sorted T cell fraction (not recorded which). These TCRs come from a male donor with ankylosing spondylitis. CDR3s include the opening cysteine and the closing phenylalanine or tryptophan. D genes are given only for firm matches. Clone size is stated in some rows and not others, as once, few, many or a class when expanded.

abundance,j_gene,v_gene,d_gene,CDR3aa,CDR3nt
-,TRBJ1-1,TRBV23-1,-,CASSQYSRDNTEAFF,TGCGCCAGCAGTCAATATAGCAGGGATAACACTGAAGCTTTCTTT
many,TRBJ2-3,TRBV5-5,-,CASTLWGVDTQYF,TGTGCCAGCACCCTCTGGGGCGTAGATACGCAGTATTTT
few,TRBJ1-5,TRBV6-5,-,CASSYPRTDFSNQPQHF,TGTGCCAGCAGTTACCCCAGGACAGATTTTAGTAATCAGCCCCAGCATTTT
-,TRBJ1-4,TRBV24-1,-,CATSDPGDEKLFF,TGTGCCACCAGTGACCCAGGGGATGAAAAACTGTTTTTT
-,TRBJ2-5,TRBV3-1,-,CATRNSGRETQYF,TGTGCCACGCGTAATTCCGGGAGAGAGACCCAGTACTTC
few,TRBJ2-1,TRBV3-1,-,CASSQDLRRIYNEQFF,TGTGCCAGCAGCCAAGACCTCAGAAGGATCTACAATGAGCAGTTCTTC
-,TRBJ1-1,TRBV10-3,-,CAISLSPGSLNTEAFF,TGTGCCATCAGTCTTTCCCCAGGCAGCCTGAACACTGAAGCTTTCTTT
-,TRBJ1-4,TRBV5-1,-,CASSLRLENEKLFF,TGCGCCAGCAGCTTGCGGCTTGAGAATGAAAAACTGTTTTTT
many,TRBJ2-3,TRBV12-3/TRBV12-4,-,CASSPSLGRQTDTQYF,TGTGCCAGCAGTCCATCCCTCGGGAGACAGACAGATACGCAGTATTTT
-,TRBJ2-1,TRBV15,-,CATSREGGFEQFF,TGTGCCACCAGCAGAGAAGGGGGGTTCGAGCAGTTCTTC
-,TRBJ2-7,TRBV6-1,-,CASSGWQTPYEQYF,TGTGCCAGCAGTGGGTGGCAGACACCCTACGAGCAGTACTTC
few,TRBJ1-1,TRBV6-1,-,CASSRGVETEAFF,TGTGCCAGCAGCAGAGGGGTGGAAACTGAAGCTTTCTTT
few,TRBJ2-4,TRBV5-1,-,CASSPVGGTKNIQYF,TGCGCCAGCAGCCCCGTCGGGGGAACCAAAAACATTCAGTACTTC
-,TRBJ1-2,TRBV11-2,-,CASSPLRGGGYGYTF,TGTGCCAGCAGCCCCCTCCGGGGGGGTGGCTATGGCTACACCTTC
-,TRBJ2-1,TRBV7-7,-,CASSVTGAGNEQFF,TGTGCCAGCAGCGTTACGGGAGCGGGTAATGAGCAGTTCTTC
-,TRBJ2-1,TRBV6-6,-,CATSVQVSNEQFF,TGTGCCACCTCGGTGCAAGTCAGCAATGAGCAGTTCTTC
-,TRBJ2-3,TRBV6-1,-,CASSGRGASTDTQYF,TGTGCCAGCAGTGGCAGGGGGGCTAGCACAGATACGCAGTATTTT
-,TRBJ2-5,TRBV18,TRBD2,CASSPTSGVPETQYF,TGTGCCAGCTCACCAACTAGCGGGGTTCCAGAGACCCAGTACTTC
-,TRBJ2-2,TRBV24-1,TRBD1,CATSALGQGKAGELFF,TGTGCCACCAGTGCCTTGGGACAGGGTAAGGCCGGGGAGCTGTTTTTT
-,TRBJ1-5,TRBV27,TRBD1,CASSLKGGQGRYSNQPQHF,TGTGCCAGCAGTTTAAAAGGTGGACAGGGGAGATATAGCAATCAGCCCCAGCATTTT
few,TRBJ1-1,TRBV20-1,TRBD1,CSARALTGANTEAFF,TGCAGTGCTAGAGCCCTGACAGGGGCGAACACTGAAGCTTTCTTT
many,TRBJ2-7,TRBV7-2,-,CASNKPEGAREQYF,TGTGCCAGCAATAAACCGGAGGGGGCGCGCGAGCAGTACTTC
many,TRBJ1-2,TRBV4-2,-,CASSQDLYGYTF,TGTGCCAGCAGCCAAGATCTGTATGGCTACACCTTC
few,TRBJ1-6,TRBV20-1,-,CSAPTQGLSPLHF,TGCAGTGCTCCTACCCAGGGATTGTCACCCCTCCACTTT
many,TRBJ2-7,TRBV20-1,TRBD1,CSVRDRAYEQYF,TGCAGTGTAAGGGACAGGGCCTACGAGCAGTACTTC
-,TRBJ1-2,TRBV20-1,-,CSAREPHNYGYTF,TGCAGTGCTAGAGAGCCTCATAACTATGGCTACACCTTC
many,TRBJ1-1,TRBV11-2,-,CASSFRSGTEKTEAFF,TGTGCCAGCAGCTTTAGGTCGGGAACAGAAAAAACTGAAGCTTTCTTT
-,TRBJ2-1,TRBV19,-,CASSMWDSYNEQFF,TGTGCCAGTAGTATGTGGGACTCTTACAATGAGCAGTTCTTC
many,TRBJ2-1,TRBV12-3/TRBV12-4,TRBD2,CASSSILAGLPRFF,TGTGCCAGCAGTTCTATACTAGCGGGCCTACCGCGGTTCTTC
few,TRBJ2-2,TRBV6-5,TRBD2,CASSYADWTSGQNTGELFF,TGTGCCAGCAGTTACGCGGACTGGACTAGCGGGCAAAACACCGGGGAGCTGTTTTTT
-,TRBJ1-2,TRBV15,-,CATSSPRGYYGYTF,TGTGCCACCAGCAGTCCCCGGGGGTACTATGGCTACACCTTC
many,TRBJ2-7,TRBV7-2,-,CASSLGGGYEQYF,TGTGCCAGCAGCTTGGGAGGGGGCTACGAGCAGTACTTC
-,TRBJ1-4,TRBV5-1,-,CASSLRDGATNEKLFF,TGCGCCAGCAGCTTGCGAGACGGTGCAACTAATGAAAAACTGTTTTTT
-,TRBJ2-5,TRBV11-3,-,CASSSSQGSQGETQYF,TGTGCCAGCAGCTCCTCTCAGGGGAGTCAAGGAGAGACCCAGTACTTC
few,TRBJ2-1,TRBV25-1,-,CASSEYTGEQFF,TGTGCCAGCAGTGAATATACTGGTGAGCAGTTCTTC
few,TRBJ2-3,TRBV10-3,-,CAISAGTAHSTDTQYF,TGTGCCATCAGTGCCGGGACGGCCCATAGCACAGATACGCAGTATTTT
many,TRBJ2-1,TRBV12-3/TRBV12-4,TRBD2,CATNNLADYNEQFF,TGTGCCACCAATAATCTAGCGGATTACAATGAGCAGTTCTTC
few,TRBJ1-2,TRBV5-1,-,CASSVEGLYGYTF,TGCGCCAGCAGCGTTGAGGGACTCTATGGCTACACCTTC
-,TRBJ1-5,TRBV6-4,TRBD1,CARQAPQGRGPDQPQHF,TGTGCCCGACAGGCACCTCAGGGAAGGGGGCCGGATCAGCCCCAGCATTTT
-,TRBJ2-3,TRBV9,-,CASSVVRGTSTDTQYF,TGTGCCAGCAGCGTAGTGCGTGGTACTAGCACAGATACGCAGTATTTT
few,TRBJ2-1,TRBV20-1,-,CSAQSRVDEQFF,TGCAGTGCCCAGAGCCGGGTTGATGAGCAGTTCTTC
-,TRBJ1-5,TRBV6-2/TRBV6-3,-,CASSQEGDFIVLQHF,TGTGCCAGCAGCCAGGAGGGGGATTTTATAGTGCTCCAGCATTTT